The 28 T cell receptor beta chains below all came from one sample that was sequenced in a study of T cell clones after liver transplantation. Repertoires were generated with immunoSEQ multiplex PCR, while TCRdb's copy carries only in-frame clones and drops some. Of some 110,000 clones in the sample, 75% to 85% were seen once. The sequencing here drew on CD4+ T cells from blood, taken before liver transplant. These receptors all come from a human donor who received a liver transplant.

The count of this clone is one. The V gene is TRBV6-5, the J gene TRBJ2-1; D is perhaps TRBD2 (5 bases). Germline V gene lookup returns CDR1 MNHEY and CDR2 SVGAGI. The CDR3 totals 12 residues. V was trimmed by 6 bases and J by 6 bases, leaving 9 bases between them. The CDR3 loop reads CASSSGINEQFF. The CDR3 DNA follows: TGTGCCAGCAGCTCGGGGATCAATGAGCAGTTCTTC.

Of note for this clone: An end of the junction differs from the germline gene, which may be a read error. The rearrangement joins TRBV4-2 to TRBJ2-5; 9 nucleotides align to TRBD2. The CDR3 runs to 18 residues. Germline CDR1 LGHNA, CDR2 YNFKEQ. DNA of the CDR3: TGTGCCAGCAGCCAAGATCCGGCTAGCGGGACGCTCCAAGGGACCCAGTACTTC. It translates to CASSQDPASGTLQGTQYF.

This clone has a single count. This sequence joins TRBV5-1 and TRBJ2-1, with 7 bases lining up with TRBD1. CDR3 size: 14 residues. V lost 3 bases to trimming and J lost 6 bases; unmatched junction nucleotides: 6. The germline V gene has CDR1 SGHRS and CDR2 YFSETQ. CDR3 sequence reads: CASSWGTAGNEQFF. In DNA form, the CDR3 reads TGCGCCAGCAGCTGGGGGACAGCAGGCAATGAGCAGTTCTTC.

This clone has more than one count but fewer than ten. The chain combines TRBV14 with TRBJ1-2; D is ambiguous. Trimming left V 0 bases short and J 4 bases short, with 9 bases between. Germline loops: CDR1 SGHDN, CDR2 FVKESK. The CDR3 covers 14 residues. CDR3 DNA sequence: TGTGCCAGCAGCCAAGATCTGTATTTCTATGGCTACACCTTC. Translated, it gives CASSQDLYFYGYTF.

V and J are TRBV2 and TRBJ2-2, with 8 bases that match TRBD1. The junction had 8 bases not matched to a gene; V was cut back by 10 bases and J by 1 base. Germline-derived CDR1 and CDR2 are SNHLY and FYNNEI. The CDR3 spans 15 residues. As DNA, the CDR3 is TGTGCCACCGACAGGGGAGGCCAGAACACCGGGGAGCTGTTTTTT. Translation: CATDRGGQNTGELFF.

The chain joins TRBV9 to TRBJ2-3; a weak D match, TRBD2 (5 bases). This CDR3 has 15 amino acids. Germline V gene data show CDR1 as SGDLS and CDR2 as YYNGEE. The ends were cut back, 4 bases at V and 5 bases at J, with 17 bases in the middle. The CDR3 is CASSLDGAVGDTQYF. CDR3 coding DNA: TGTGCCAGCAGCCTAGACGGAGCGGTGGGAGATACGCAGTATTTT.

The rearrangement joins TRBV19 to TRBJ1-4; D is ambiguous. Germline V gives CDR1 LNHDA, CDR2 SQIVND (reference sequence). Deletions cut 3 bases from V and 5 bases from J, with 10 bases between. The CDR3 has 14 residues. CDR3 loop: CASSIWRANEKLFF. Here the CDR3 DNA reads TGTGCCAGTAGTATCTGGCGGGCAAATGAAAAACTGTTTTTT.

The V gene is TRBV29-1, the J gene TRBJ2-1, with 12 bases that match TRBD2. The germline gives CDR1 SQVTM, CDR2 ANQGSEA. The length of the CDR3 is 15 residues. V shed 6 bases, J shed 6 bases, and the junction held 9 bases outside the gene matches. The CDR3 nucleotides read TGCAGCGTCCAAAGACTAGCGGGAGACTCCAATGAGCAGTTCTTC. Translation gives CSVQRLAGDSNEQFF.

J is TRBJ2-7 and V is TRBV7-2; possibly TRBD2 for D (5 bases). Trimming removed 0 bases at V and 7 bases at J, with 10 bases between. The CDR3 runs 13 residues. The germline V gene encodes CDR1 SGHTA and CDR2 FQGNSA. The CDR3 protein is CASSLARTGEQYF. The CDR3 DNA reads as TGTGCCAGCAGCTTAGCGCGAACGGGAGAGCAGTACTTC.

V and J are TRBV28 and TRBJ1-1; no clear D. The CDR3 has 15 residues. Germline loops: CDR1 MDHEN, CDR2 SYDVKM. Trimming removed 7 bases from V and 0 bases from J, with 15 bases in between. The CDR3 DNA reads as TGTGCCAGCACCGATCGTACGGGCATGAACACTGAAGCTTTCTTT. Translation: CASTDRTGMNTEAFF.

The V and J genes are TRBV7-3 and TRBJ2-7, with unresolved D. The germline CDR1 and CDR2 sequences are SGHTA and FQGTGA. The CDR3 totals 15 residues. V shed 2 bases and J shed 1 base, with 12 bases lying between them. The CDR3 region is CASSLSPDPSYEQYF. CDR3 coding DNA: TGTGCCAGCAGCTTATCCCCCGATCCATCCTACGAGCAGTACTTC.

This clone was counted once. This chain connects TRBV10-3 to TRBJ1-1; 7 nucleotides match TRBD1. Looked up from germline, CDR1 is ENHRY and CDR2 is SYGVKD. The CDR3 runs 15 residues. J gave up 2 bases and V 6 bases, and 9 bases lay outside the gene matches. CDR3 residues: CAIRASGQTNTEAFF. DNA for the CDR3: TGTGCCATCAGAGCTTCGGGACAGACCAACACTGAAGCTTTCTTT.

In nucleotides, the CDR3 is TGCAGCCCCGGTAGCAATGGAAAGACCCAGTACTTC. It translates to CSPGSNGKTQYF. The chain has TRBV29-1 and TRBJ2-5, with unresolved D. Trimming pared 8 bases from V and 6 bases from J, leaving 16 bases between. This CDR3 is built from 12 residues. Germline CDR1 reads SQVTM; CDR2 reads ANQGSEA.

The chain uses TRBV7-2 and TRBJ2-2; 9 nucleotides match TRBD2. V trimming: 5 bases; J trimming: 5 bases; junction bases outside the gene matches: 12. The CDR3 has 17 residues. Germline V CDR1 and CDR2: SGHTA, FQGNSA. The CDR3 nucleotides are TGTGCCAGCAGCCACCACTTTAGCGGGAGTCGTACCGGGGAGCTGTTTTTT. This encodes CASSHHFSGSRTGELFF.

This clone was counted a few times. The chain is built from TRBV2 and TRBJ2-5; D remains unclear. This CDR3 is 11 amino acids long. The V end lost 6 bases, the J end lost 2 bases, and 4 bases lay between the germline ends. CDR1 is SNHLY and CDR2 is FYNNEI in the germline V gene. The CDR3 region is CASRQQETQYF. The CDR3 DNA is TGTGCCAGCAGACAACAAGAGACCCAGTACTTC.

The CDR3 coding sequence is TGTGCCAGCAGTCGGGGGGGCTCGAACACCGGGGAGCTGTTTTTT. Encoded protein: CASSRGGSNTGELFF. This chain uses TRBV28 with TRBJ2-2, with TRBD2 matching 8 bases. V lost 5 bases and J lost 0; bases outside the gene matches: 2. Germline V gene sequence: CDR1 MDHEN, CDR2 SYDVKM. The CDR3 contains 15 residues. The full variable domain, with the rest looked up from reference TRBV28 and TRBJ2-2, is DVKVTQSSRYLVKRTGEKVFLECVQDMDHENMFWYRQDPGLGLRLIYFSYDVKMKEKGDIPEGYSVSREKKERFSLILESASTNQTSMYLCASSRGGSNTGELFFGEGSRLTVL.

Comment on this clone: Germline and junction disagree at one end, which may indicate a read error. The CDR3 bases are TGTGCCAGCGCTTTAGTCGGTCGTGGGTACTACTTT. This translates into CASALVGRGYYF. The rearrangement joins TRBV11-2 to TRBJ1-1; D remains unclear. Germline V gives CDR1 SGHAT, CDR2 FQNNGV. The CDR3 loop spans 12 amino acids.

The CDR3, as DNA: TGTGCCAGCAGTTACTCGACAGGACAGAAATATGAAGCTTTCTTT. Translation: CASSYSTGQKYEAFF. The chain is built from TRBV6-6 and TRBJ1-1, with D possibly being TRBD1 (6 bases). Germline V gene sequence: CDR1 MNHNY, CDR2 SVGAGI (reference sequence). Trimming took off 0 bases at V and 7 bases at J, with 15 bases between the two ends. This CDR3 is built from 15 residues.

The rearrangement uses TRBV14 and TRBJ1-3; D remains ambiguous. CDR3 length: 15 residues. Trimming took 1 base from V and 0 from J, leaving 7 bases between them. Germline CDR1 reads SGHDN; CDR2 reads FVKESK. The CDR3 sequence: CASSQGTSSGNTIYF. CDR3 DNA: TGTGCCAGCAGCCAAGGAACAAGCTCTGGAAACACCATATATTTT.

The rearrangement uses TRBV7-9 and TRBJ1-2; possibly TRBD1 for D (5 bases). This CDR3 region has 14 residues. The germline V and J ends were trimmed by 3 bases and 7 bases, with 15 bases remaining between them. Per the germline V gene, CDR1 is SEHNR and CDR2 is FQNEAQ (reference sequence). The CDR3 spells CASSLGSGSRGYTF. In DNA form, the CDR3 reads TGTGCCAGCAGCTTGGGGTCAGGGAGTCGTGGCTACACCTTC.

This clone was detected only a few times. The V and J genes are TRBV5-1 and TRBJ1-1; 7 nucleotides match TRBD1. The CDR3 totals 15 residues. The germline V gene has CDR1 SGHRS and CDR2 YFSETQ. The J segment lost 3 bases and the V segment lost 0 bases, leaving 5 bases of the junction unmatched. The DNA of the CDR3 is TGCGCCAGCAGCTTGGATCAGGGGGGCGACACTGAAGCTTTCTTT. This gives the protein CASSLDQGGDTEAFF.

The chain is built from TRBV4-2 and TRBJ2-7; unclear D gene. Germline lookup yields CDR1 LGHNA and CDR2 YNFKEQ. V was pared by 3 bases and J by 2 bases, with 14 bases between. This CDR3 region has 15 residues. The CDR3 DNA is TGTGCCAGCAGCCATCGCCCCGCGGCCCCCTACGAGCAGTACTTC. Translation: CASSHRPAAPYEQYF.

This chain links TRBV6-1 with TRBJ1-1, with 7 bases aligning to TRBD1. The V gene end was trimmed by 5 bases and the J gene end by 4 bases; junction bases not matched to a gene: 4. CDR1 is MNHNS, CDR2 SASEGT, per germline. This CDR3 comprises 13 residues. Written as DNA, the CDR3 is TGTGCCAGCAGTTTAGGGGGCGGCACTGAAGCTTTCTTT. Protein sequence: CASSLGGGTEAFF.

The CDR3 DNA reads as TGTGCCAGCACAACCGACTTGGGGGGAGAGACCCAGTACTTC. It codes for CASTTDLGGETQYF. The rearrangement uses TRBV2 and TRBJ2-5; the D gene is possibly TRBD2 (6 bases). CDR1 and CDR2 from the germline V gene are SNHLY and FYNNEI. V lost 7 bases to trimming and J lost 4 bases, with 16 bases between them. The CDR3 totals 14 residues.

This chain's CDR3 is CASSYSGRANTGELFF. CDR3 coding DNA: TGTGCCAGCAGTTACTCGGGCAGGGCGAACACCGGGGAGCTGTTTTTT. This rearrangement joins TRBV6-5 to TRBJ2-2; maybe TRBD1 (5 bases). Trimming took 0 bases from V and 0 from J, leaving 8 bases between them. This CDR3 is built from 16 residues. Germline V gene lookup returns CDR1 MNHEY and CDR2 SVGAGI.

This clone has only one observation. The chain employs TRBV7-2 and TRBJ1-1; no clear D. Germline V gives CDR1 SGHTA, CDR2 FQGNSA. Trimming shortened V by 3 bases and J by 4 bases, and 12 bases separated the two germline ends. The CDR3 runs 14 residues. Here the CDR3 reads CASSLSTQGTEAFF. DNA of the CDR3: TGTGCCAGCAGCTTGTCGACACAAGGCACTGAAGCTTTCTTT.

The rearrangement uses TRBV4-3 and TRBJ2-5, with 7 bases aligning to TRBD2. J gave up 3 bases and V 0 bases, and 4 bases lay outside the gene matches. This CDR3 contains 15 residues. In germline, CDR1 is LGHNA, CDR2 YSLEER. The CDR3 is CASSQEPGLEETQYF. DNA for the CDR3: TGCGCCAGCAGCCAAGAGCCCGGACTAGAAGAGACCCAGTACTTC.

This clone has just a few counts. The rearrangement links TRBV11-1 to TRBJ2-6, with TRBD1 matching 9 bases. V dropped 5 bases and J dropped 0; count of bases not matched to a gene: 5. Germline V gene lookup returns CDR1 SGHAT and CDR2 FQDESV (reference sequence). This CDR3 has 17 amino acids. CDR3 coding DNA: TGTGCCAGCAGCCGGGACAGGGCCCCCTCTGGGGCCAACGTCCTGACTTTC. Its translation is CASSRDRAPSGANVLTF.